This T cell receptor beta chain appears in the sequencing data of a study of shared clonotypes between healthy human individuals. General observations from the study: Researchers found naive subsets generally carried larger estimated richness than memory subsets.

This clone was detected once. Antigen unknown. This table comes from immunoSEQ multiplex PCR, and its TCRdb copy is limited to in-frame clones, with some not included. The sample comprises roughly 660,000 clones, less than 95% of which are singletons, and around a third rests with the top ten. Deletions cut 2 bases from V and 0 bases from J, with 10 bases between. The CDR3 has 15 residues. Looked up from germline, CDR1 is SGHTA and CDR2 is FQGTGA. The receptor was isolated from a man younger than 35 in good health. Some clones in this sample may be carry-over from other donors' samples. The V and J genes are TRBV7-3 and TRBJ1-1; the D is unclear. Sequences were obtained from memory CD8+ T cells from PBMCs. Documented subset: CD45RO+ cells pooled with CCR7-negative TemRA cells. DNA of the CDR3: TGTGCCAGCAGCTTAGGTGTGAGTCTGAACACTGAAGCTTTCTTT. This sequence encodes CASSLGVSLNTEAFF.